This TCR beta chain originates from a study of T cells in Graves' hyperthyroidism and ophthalmopathy. Study-wide results and limits: Most clonotypes that expanded in the thyroid above 0.001 also showed up in blood. Stable hyperthyroidism was separated from ophthalmopathy by a model based on 13 V-J features.

This clonotype was recorded at least ten times. Its cognate antigen is unknown. This CDR3 is built from 15 residues. Germline values: CDR1 SNHLY, CDR2 FYNNEI. Trimming shortened V by 4 bases and J by 2 bases, and 12 bases separated the two germline ends. Authors of the study amplified TCR beta CDR3 regions from RNA transcripts. Initially, a first-round RT-PCR of the TCR CDR3 employed the HTBI primer set. Each CDR3 protein gets one entry after TCRdb re-called the multiplex PCR reads with MiXCR. The table shows about 500,000 distinct CDR3 sequences, with around an eighth occurring only once. Diagnosis of hyperthyroidism was new in patients aged 18 to 65, and its duration was under 2 months.

This clonotype was obtained from a woman aged 18-29 years with Graves' hyperthyroidism. Material: blood. This rearrangement joins TRBV2 to TRBJ1-5; unclear D gene. The CDR3 coding sequence is TGTGCCAGCAGTGGAGACACCTGGGGCAATCAGCCCCAGCATTTT. It is translated as CASSGDTWGNQPQHF.